The entry below describes one TCR beta chain. The PCR ran on 60 Vbeta and 13 Jbeta primers. TCRdb's copy holds only in-frame clones and misses some; the assay was immunoSEQ multiplex PCR. The sample yields 30,000 to 45,000 clones, about four fifths seen once. The sample belongs to a study of cytomegalovirus exposure and HLA in healthy donors. Sequenced: PBMCs. The TCR was taken from a woman between 40 and 50 years old in good health and CMV-seronegative.

The CDR3 sequence: CASSSYTGELFF. The CDR3 DNA sequence: TGTGCCAGCAGCTCTTACACCGGGGAGCTGTTTTTT. The chain employs TRBV7-3 and TRBJ2-2; D uncertain. Trimming left V 4 bases short and J 3 bases short, with 3 bases between. The V gene's germline CDR1 is SGHTA and CDR2 FQGTGA. This CDR3 has 12 residues.